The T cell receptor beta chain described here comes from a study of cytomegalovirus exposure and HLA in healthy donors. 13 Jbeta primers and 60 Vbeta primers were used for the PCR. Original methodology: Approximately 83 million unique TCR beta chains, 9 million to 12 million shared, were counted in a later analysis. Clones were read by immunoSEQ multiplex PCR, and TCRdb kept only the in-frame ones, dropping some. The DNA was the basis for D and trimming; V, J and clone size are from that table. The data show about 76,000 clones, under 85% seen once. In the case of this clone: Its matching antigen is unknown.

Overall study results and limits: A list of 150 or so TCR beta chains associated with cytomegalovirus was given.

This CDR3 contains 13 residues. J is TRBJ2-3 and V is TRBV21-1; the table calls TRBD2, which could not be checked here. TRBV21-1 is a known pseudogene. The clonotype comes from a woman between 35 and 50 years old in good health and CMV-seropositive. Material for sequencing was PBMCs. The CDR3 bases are TGTGCCAGCGTCACTAGCGGGAATGATACGCAGTATTTT. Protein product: CASVTSGNDTQYF.